The rows below give T cell receptor beta chains drawn from one sample of a study of blood T cells in healthy people across ages. From the 5' RACE reads, TCRdb called clonotypes with MiXCR, one entry per CDR3 protein. The profile shows about 1,400,000 distinct CDR3 sequences, 59% of them singletons. The sequenced material came from blood. The receptors stem from a man aged 18 to 30 in good health. CDR3s include the opening cysteine and the closing phenylalanine or tryptophan. The D gene is left open where the match is weak. Part of the rows lack a size; the others show once, few, many or a class for expanded clones.

size	V	D	J	DNA	CDR3
.	TRBV10-3	.	TRBJ1-4	TGTGCCATCAGCGGGTTCCGGGACAAAGGCGCGAATGAAAAACTGTTTTTT	CAISGFRDKGANEKLFF
once	TRBV4-2	TRBD1	TRBJ1-5	TGTGCCAGCAGCCAAGAGGTAGAGGGGACAGGGTTGCCCCAGCATTTT	CASSQEVEGTGLPQHF
.	TRBV29-1	TRBD1	TRBJ2-2	TGCAGCGTTCGGTTACAGGGGACCGGGGAGCTGTTTTTT	CSVRLQGTGELFF
few	TRBV27	.	TRBJ1-2	TGTGCCAGCAGCCCAACCCGGGGTCTCTATGGCTACACCTTC	CASSPTRGLYGYTF
many	TRBV12-3/TRBV12-4	.	TRBJ2-5	TGTGCCAGCAGTTTAGGGACACTGAGCCAAGAGACCCAGTACTTC	CASSLGTLSQETQYF
.	TRBV20-1	TRBD1	TRBJ1-1	TGCAGTGCTAGTCCTTCACAGGGGGGGGAAGCTTTCTTT	CSASPSQGGEAFF
.	TRBV7-6	.	TRBJ2-7	TGTGCCAGCAGCTTATTACGGGGTGGGACCTACGAGCAGTACTTC	CASSLLRGGTYEQYF
.	TRBV20-1	.	TRBJ2-5	TGCAGTGCTAGAAGCCTGGGCCCAGTGGAGTACTTC	CSARSLGPVEYF
once	TRBV12-3/TRBV12-4	.	TRBJ2-5	TGTGCCAGCAGCACTAGGGACCAAGAGACCCAGTACTTC	CASSTRDQETQYF
.	TRBV4-2	TRBD1	TRBJ1-1	TGTGCCAGCAGCCGAGAGGGGGCGGGGGCTGAAGCTTTCTTT	CASSREGAGAEAFF
.	TRBV7-2	.	TRBJ2-3	TGTGCCGGCAGCTTAGAGTACAGGCGTATAGATACGCAGTATTTT	CAGSLEYRRIDTQYF
.	TRBV6-5	.	TRBJ2-1	TGTGCCAGCAGTTACTCGGGGGGTTCAAATGAGCAGTTCTTC	CASSYSGGSNEQFF
.	TRBV29-1	.	TRBJ2-1	TGCAGCGTTGGGAACGGGAACGTGAATGAGCAGTTCTTC	CSVGNGNVNEQFF
few	TRBV2	TRBD1	TRBJ1-4	TGTGCCAGCAGCGCCGGGACAGGGACGGAAAAACTGTTTTTT	CASSAGTGTEKLFF
.	TRBV4-1	.	TRBJ1-2	TGCGCCAGCAGCCAAGCAGGGGTACCTAACTATGGCTACACCTTC	CASSQAGVPNYGYTF
.	TRBV6-2/TRBV6-3	.	TRBJ2-5	TGTGCCAGCAGTTACGGGGGTCAGACGGGAGAGACCCAGTACTTC	CASSYGGQTGETQYF
.	TRBV25-1	TRBD2	TRBJ2-3	TGTGCCAGCAGACTAGCGGGGGGACCACATACGCAGTATTTT	CASRLAGGPHTQYF
.	TRBV2	TRBD1	TRBJ2-4	TGTGCCAGCAGATGGGACAGTACCAAAAACATTCAGTACTTC	CASRWDSTKNIQYF
.	TRBV5-6	TRBD1	TRBJ2-1	TGTGCCAGCAGCCTGACCGGGACAGCGGACAATGAGCAGTTCTTC	CASSLTGTADNEQFF
.	TRBV11-3	.	TRBJ2-3	TGTGCCAGCAGCCCCGGGCGGGGCCTCACAGATACGCAGTATTTT	CASSPGRGLTDTQYF
.	TRBV30	.	TRBJ2-3	TGTGCCTGGAGGGTAGGACCGGATACGCAGTATTTT	CAWRVGPDTQYF
.	TRBV4-1	.	TRBJ1-5	TGCGCCAGCAGCCAAGGGACTGCGGCTCGGCAGCCCCAGCATTTT	CASSQGTAARQPQHF
.	TRBV10-3	.	TRBJ2-3	TGTGCCATCAGTGAGTCCGGGACCGGGGGTTTGGATACGCAGTATTTT	CAISESGTGGLDTQYF
.	TRBV9	.	TRBJ2-2	TGTGCCACGGGGGTGTACGTCGGGGAGCTGTTTTTT	CATGVYVGELFF
few	TRBV25-1	.	TRBJ1-2	TGTGCCAGCAGCGCCAGGGCCGGTGGCTACACCTTC	CASSARAGGYTF
.	TRBV6-5	.	TRBJ2-1	TGTGCCAGCAGTTACTCGAAGGGAATCTCTTACGAGCAGTTCTTC	CASSYSKGISYEQFF
.	TRBV15	.	TRBJ2-5	TGTGCCACCAGCAGAGATTATCGCGGTCAAGAGACCCAGTACTTC	CATSRDYRGQETQYF
.	TRBV4-1	TRBD1	TRBJ2-5	TGCGCCAGCAGCCTCCGTATTTGGACAGGGGGACTCCAAGAGACCCAGTACTTC	CASSLRIWTGGLQETQYF
.	TRBV12-3/TRBV12-4	.	TRBJ1-4	TGTGCCAGCAGTTTAGTTAGGGAAAAACTGTTTTTT	CASSLVREKLFF
.	TRBV20-1	TRBD2	TRBJ2-1	TGCAGTGCTAGTACTAGCGGGAGGGTGTGGGCCTACAATGAGCAGTTCTTC	CSASTSGRVWAYNEQFF
.	TRBV11-2	.	TRBJ2-1	TGTGCCAGCAGCTTAATGGCGGGACAAGACAATGAGCAGTTCTTC	CASSLMAGQDNEQFF
few	TRBV4-1	.	TRBJ2-7	TGCGCCAGCAGCCAAGGTAGTAGGGTCCACGAGCAGTACTTC	CASSQGSRVHEQYF
.	TRBV4-1	TRBD1	TRBJ1-2	TGCGCCAGCAGCCGGAAGGGGGACAGGGTCTCTAACTATGGCTACACCTTC	CASSRKGDRVSNYGYTF
.	TRBV29-1	.	TRBJ1-1	TGCAGCGTCGGATCCGAAATTAATCGCGGCAACACTGAAGCTTTCTTT	CSVGSEINRGNTEAFF
.	TRBV5-1	TRBD1	TRBJ1-2	TGCGCCAGCACCAGGGACAGTGTCTATGGCTACACCTTC	CASTRDSVYGYTF
few	TRBV27	TRBD2	TRBJ2-3	TGTGCCAGCAGTTACCAGCGGGGTGGCACAGATACGCAGTATTTT	CASSYQRGGTDTQYF
.	TRBV3-1	TRBD2	TRBJ2-1	TGTGCCAGCAGCGTGGGACTAACCTACTACAATGAGCAGTTCTTC	CASSVGLTYYNEQFF
.	TRBV4-1	TRBD2	TRBJ2-1	TGCGCCAGCAGCCGTTCGACTAGCGGGAGTTCGGATGAGCAGTTCTTC	CASSRSTSGSSDEQFF
few	TRBV4-2	.	TRBJ2-3	TGTGCCAGCAGCCAAGATCCTAGCCCCACAGATACGCAGTATTTT	CASSQDPSPTDTQYF
.	TRBV20-1	TRBD2	TRBJ2-1	TGCAGTGCTAGAGACCTAGCGGGAGGGCCCCTCGAGCAGTTCTTC	CSARDLAGGPLEQFF
.	TRBV10-3	.	TRBJ1-6	TGTGCCATCAGTGTTTCCGCCTCTAATTCACCCCTCCACTTT	CAISVSASNSPLHF
few	TRBV27	.	TRBJ2-1	TGTGCCAGCAGTTCCGAAACAGGTAATGAGCAGTTCTTC	CASSSETGNEQFF
.	TRBV5-1	TRBD1	TRBJ1-2	TGCGCCAGCAGCGTTGACAGGGGAATGGATGGCTACACCTTC	CASSVDRGMDGYTF